What follows describes a single T cell receptor beta chain. Its target is unknown. This sample stems from a study of cytomegalovirus exposure and HLA in healthy donors. General observations from the study: Previous analysis showed most TCR beta V segments were productive about 87% or about 30% of the time.

With 3 bases removed from V and 2 bases from J, the gap between germline ends came to 9 bases. Germline CDR1 is SQVTM and CDR2 is ANQGSEA. The CDR3 covers 13 residues. A multiplex PCR was run with 60 Vbeta primers and 13 Jbeta primers. The protocol was immunoSEQ multiplex PCR, while the TCRdb copy is restricted to in-frame clones and leaves out a portion. The sample has 85,000 to 100,000 clones, roughly 71% seen once; the top ten hold 2.7%. The sequence came from a man aged 45-65 years in good health and CMV-seronegative. Sequenced material: PBMCs. The rearrangement links TRBV29-1 to TRBJ2-3; no definite D call. CDR3 in DNA: TGCAGCGTTGAGGAGAAATACACAGATACGCAGTATTTT. It translates to CSVEEKYTDTQYF.